This section outlines one T cell receptor beta chain sequence together with its context. This sample is drawn from a study of blood T cell repertoires in COVID-19. The germline V gene has CDR1 MDHEN and CDR2 SYDVKM. The CDR3 extends over 15 amino acids. V gave up 6 bases and J gave up 0 bases, with 12 bases separating them. This table comes from immunoSEQ multiplex PCR, and its TCRdb copy is limited to in-frame clones, with some not included. The sample consists of some 260,000 clones, under 90% of them appearing once. This TCR came from a woman aged 18-35 years with acute or convalescent COVID-19. V gene TRBV28 combines with J gene TRBJ2-1; possible D gene TRBD2, 6 bases. Source material: peripheral blood. For the CDR3, the DNA is TGTGCCAGCAGATATGACGGGAGCTCCTACAATGAGCAGTTCTTC. Its protein product is CASRYDGSSYNEQFF.